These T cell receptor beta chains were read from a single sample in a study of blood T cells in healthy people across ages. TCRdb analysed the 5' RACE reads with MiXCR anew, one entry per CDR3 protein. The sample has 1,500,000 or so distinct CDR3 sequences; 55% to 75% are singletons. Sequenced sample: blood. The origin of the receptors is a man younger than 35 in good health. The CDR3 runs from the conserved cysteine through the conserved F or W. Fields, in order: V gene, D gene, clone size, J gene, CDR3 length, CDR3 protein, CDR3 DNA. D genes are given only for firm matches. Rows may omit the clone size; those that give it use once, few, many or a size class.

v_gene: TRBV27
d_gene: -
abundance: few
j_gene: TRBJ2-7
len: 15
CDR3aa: CASSLYGQGPYEQYF
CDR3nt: TGTGCCAGCAGTTTATATGGGCAGGGGCCCTACGAGCAGTACTTC

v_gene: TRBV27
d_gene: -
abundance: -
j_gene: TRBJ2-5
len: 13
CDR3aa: CASSNHYQETQYF
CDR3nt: TGTGCCAGCAGTAACCACTACCAAGAGACCCAGTACTTC

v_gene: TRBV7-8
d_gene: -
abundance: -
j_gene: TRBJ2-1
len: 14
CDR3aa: CASRLGGGYNEQFF
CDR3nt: TGTGCCAGCAGGTTAGGGGGGGGATACAATGAGCAGTTCTTC

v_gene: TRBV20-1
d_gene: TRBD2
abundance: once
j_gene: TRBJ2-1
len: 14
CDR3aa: CSARGTSDYNEQFF
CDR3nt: TGCAGTGCTAGAGGGACTAGCGACTACAATGAGCAGTTCTTC

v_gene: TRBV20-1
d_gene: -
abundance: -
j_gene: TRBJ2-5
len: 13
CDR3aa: CSAREDRLRTQYF
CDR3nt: TGCAGTGCTAGAGAGGACCGCCTTCGGACCCAGTACTTC

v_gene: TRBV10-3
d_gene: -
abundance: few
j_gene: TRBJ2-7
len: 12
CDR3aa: CAIGGEGYEQYF
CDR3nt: TGTGCCATCGGCGGGGAAGGCTACGAGCAGTACTTC

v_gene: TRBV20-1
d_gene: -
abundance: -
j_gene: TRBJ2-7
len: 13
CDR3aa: CSARVIAGYEQYF
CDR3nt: TGCAGTGCTAGGGTAATAGCTGGGTACGAGCAGTACTTC

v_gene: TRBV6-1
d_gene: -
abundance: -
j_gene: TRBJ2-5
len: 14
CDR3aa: CASSEIQGTGTQYF
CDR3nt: TGTGCCAGCAGTGAGATTCAGGGGACGGGGACCCAGTACTTC

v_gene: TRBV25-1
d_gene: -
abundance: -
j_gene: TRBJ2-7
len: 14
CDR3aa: CASSERTETYEQYF
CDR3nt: TGTGCCAGCAGTGAAAGGACAGAAACCTACGAGCAGTACTTC

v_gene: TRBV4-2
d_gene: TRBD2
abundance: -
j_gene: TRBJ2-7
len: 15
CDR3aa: CASSQVLAGGGEQYF
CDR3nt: TGTGCCAGCAGCCAAGTTCTAGCGGGAGGGGGCGAGCAGTACTTC

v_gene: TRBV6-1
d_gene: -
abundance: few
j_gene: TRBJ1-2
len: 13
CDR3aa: CASGRNVDHGYTF
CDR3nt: TGTGCCAGCGGTAGGAACGTCGACCATGGCTACACCTTC

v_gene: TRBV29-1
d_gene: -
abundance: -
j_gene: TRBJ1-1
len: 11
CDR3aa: CSVLGSPEAFF
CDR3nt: TGCAGCGTCTTAGGGAGCCCTGAAGCTTTCTTT

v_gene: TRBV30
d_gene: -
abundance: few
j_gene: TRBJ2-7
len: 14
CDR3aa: CAWSVGQGLNEQYF
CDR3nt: TGTGCCTGGAGTGTTGGCCAGGGTTTGAACGAGCAGTACTTC

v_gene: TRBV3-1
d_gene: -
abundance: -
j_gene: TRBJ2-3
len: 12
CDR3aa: CASSHRVGGPYF
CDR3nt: TGTGCCAGCAGCCACCGTGTGGGGGGGCCGTATTTT

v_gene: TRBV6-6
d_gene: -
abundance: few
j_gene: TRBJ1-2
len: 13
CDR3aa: CASSYSRTDGYTF
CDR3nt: TGTGCCAGCAGTTACTCGCGGACCGATGGCTACACCTTC

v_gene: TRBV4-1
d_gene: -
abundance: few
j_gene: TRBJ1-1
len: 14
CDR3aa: CASSQEPGRTEAFF
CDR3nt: TGCGCCAGCAGCCAAGAACCGGGTAGAACTGAAGCTTTCTTT

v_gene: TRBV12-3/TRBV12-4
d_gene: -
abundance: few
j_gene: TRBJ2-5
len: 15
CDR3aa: CAERCRAEGQETQYF
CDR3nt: TGTGCCGAACGTTGTCGGGCCGAGGGTCAAGAGACCCAGTACTTC